The clone carrying this TCR beta chain was counted between two and nine times. Its antigen is as yet unknown. The CDR3 has 15 residues. Germline CDR1 and CDR2: LGHNA and YNFKEQ. V lost 0 bases and J 5 bases, leaving 13 bases between the germline ends. This sample was included in a study of T-cell reconstitution after alpha-beta-depleted transplantation in children. Findings and caveats of the study: By about two months after transplant, alpha-beta T cells reportedly arose from several hundred graft clones that had expanded.

Preparation of the TCRbeta library used unique molecular identifiers. One entry per CDR3 protein, called by TCRdb with MiXCR from the PCR reads. The table records 300,000 to 400,000 distinct CDR3 sequences, about 17% of them present only once. The V call is TRBV4-2, the J call TRBJ1-1; D remains ambiguous. The clonotype was recovered from a male patient between 2 and 10 years old who had a stem cell transplant for acute lymphoblastic leukemia, so the T cells may come from the graft donor. Sequences were derived from PBMCs, mostly from graft donor cells, sampled 360 days after TCRalphabeta/CD19-depleted stem cell transplant. CDR3 sequence: CASSQEKKGRTEAFF. DNA of the CDR3: TGTGCCAGCAGCCAAGAAAAGAAGGGCCGGACTGAAGCTTTCTTT.